Detailed here is one TCR beta chain. TCRdb itself ran the reads through MiXCR, one entry per CDR3 protein. The sample lists nearly 450,000 distinct CDR3 sequences, approximately 32% seen once, with roughly an eighth in the top ten. This specimen comes from a study of T cell repertoires in cytomegalovirus infection. With 5 bases clipped from V and 7 bases from J, the junction kept 11 bases outside the gene matches. The CDR3 length is 17 residues. This clonotype was obtained from a human donor in good health (CMV status not recorded). Some clones in this sample may be carry-over from other donors' samples. This chain joins TRBV12-3 or TRBV12-4 and TRBJ1-4; 12 bases are shared with TRBD1. Material: PBMCs. CDR3 loop: CASSPYRDRGRSEKLFF. DNA for the CDR3: TGTGCCAGCAGTCCCTACCGGGACAGGGGGCGCAGTGAAAAACTGTTTTTT.